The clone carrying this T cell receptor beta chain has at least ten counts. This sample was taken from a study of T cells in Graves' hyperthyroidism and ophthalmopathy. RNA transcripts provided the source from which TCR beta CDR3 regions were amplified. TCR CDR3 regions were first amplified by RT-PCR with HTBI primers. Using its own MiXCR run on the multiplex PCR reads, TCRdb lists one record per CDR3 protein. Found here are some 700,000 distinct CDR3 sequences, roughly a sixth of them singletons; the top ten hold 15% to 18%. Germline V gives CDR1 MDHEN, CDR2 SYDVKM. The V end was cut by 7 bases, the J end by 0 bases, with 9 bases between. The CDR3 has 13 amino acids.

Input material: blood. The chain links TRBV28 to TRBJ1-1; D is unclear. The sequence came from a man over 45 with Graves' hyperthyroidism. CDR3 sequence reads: CASKIKVNTEAFF. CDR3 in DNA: TGTGCCAGCAAGATCAAGGTGAACACTGAAGCTTTCTTT. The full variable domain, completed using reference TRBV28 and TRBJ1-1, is DVKVTQSSRYLVKRTGEKVFLECVQDMDHENMFWYRQDPGLGLRLIYFSYDVKMKEKGDIPEGYSVSREKKERFSLILESASTNQTSMYLCASKIKVNTEAFFGQGTRLTVV.